This T cell receptor (beta chain) derives from a study of CXCR3-negative and CXCR3-positive naive CD8 T cells. Notes on the study in general: Hydrophobicity was higher for TRB CDR3s found in CXCR3-positive naive cells than in CXCR3-negative naive cells. Cryopreservation partially decreased CXCR3 expression, and most assays used fresh PBMCs.

Points on this clonotype: The antigen is not known.

CDR3 length: 13 residues. With UMI labels, 5' RACE was used to prepare the TRB cDNA libraries. TCRdb re-called the 5' RACE reads; every CDR3 protein appears as one record, without DNA. Its listing shows about 82,000 distinct CDR3 sequences. V is TRBV12-3 or TRBV12-4 and J is TRBJ2-1; TCRdb indicates TRBD1, and absent DNA this call remains unverified. This TCR was recovered from a human donor in good health. Some clones in this sample may be carry-over from other donors' samples. What was sequenced was naive CXCR3- CD8+ T cells from blood. As to subset: CD45RO-CCR7+CD27+CD95- naive CD8+ T cells lacking CXCR3 (TNR3-). CDR3 sequence reads: CASRKTGYNEQFF.